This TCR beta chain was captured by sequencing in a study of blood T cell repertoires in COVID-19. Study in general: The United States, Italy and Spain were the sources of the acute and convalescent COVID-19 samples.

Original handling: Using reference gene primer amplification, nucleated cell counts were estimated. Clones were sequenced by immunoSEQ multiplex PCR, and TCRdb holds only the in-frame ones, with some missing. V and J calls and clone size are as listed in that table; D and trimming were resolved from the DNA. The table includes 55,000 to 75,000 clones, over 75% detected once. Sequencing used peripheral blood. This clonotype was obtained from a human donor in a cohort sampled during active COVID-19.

DNA of the CDR3: TGCGCCAGCAGCTTGGAGTGGGGGGGAAACTATGGCTACACCTTC. Protein sequence: CASSLEWGGNYGYTF. This rearrangement joins TRBV5-1 to TRBJ1-2; a weak D match, TRBD1 (5 bases). The germline V and J ends were trimmed by 0 bases and 2 bases, with 11 bases remaining between them. Per the germline V gene, CDR1 is SGHRS and CDR2 is YFSETQ. CDR3 size: 15 residues.